A selection of T cell receptor beta chains follows, all from one sample in a study of blood T cell repertoires in COVID-19. Some clones are missing from TCRdb's copy, which holds only in-frame ones; the method was immunoSEQ multiplex PCR. This table holds some 260,000 clones, around 90% found once. Specimen: peripheral blood. Receptors were obtained from a woman aged 65 to 85 with COVID-19, enrolled during active disease. Each CDR3 is given with its conserved first and last residue. The order of the fields is J gene, V gene, D gene, clone size, CDR3 DNA, CDR3 protein. The D gene is left open where the match is weak. Rows give clone size only sometimes, using once, few, many, or a class for an expanded clone.

J gene: TRBJ1-2; V gene: TRBV5-4; D gene: TRBD1; clone size: -; CDR3 DNA: TGTGCCAGCAGCGTACCGGGACAGGGGGCGAAAGGCTACACCTTC; CDR3 protein: CASSVPGQGAKGYTF
J gene: TRBJ2-7; V gene: TRBV4-1; D gene: -; clone size: few; CDR3 DNA: TGCGCCAGCAGCCAAGTACGAGGGATGGGCTCCTACGAGCAGTACTTC; CDR3 protein: CASSQVRGMGSYEQYF
J gene: TRBJ2-1; V gene: TRBV12-5; D gene: TRBD1; clone size: once; CDR3 DNA: TGTGCTAGTGCTCGACAGGGGGCCGATGAGCAGTTCTTC; CDR3 protein: CASARQGADEQFF
J gene: TRBJ2-1; V gene: TRBV2; D gene: -; clone size: -; CDR3 DNA: TGTGCCAGCAGGGCTAGCCATGCCTACAATGAGCAGTTCTTC; CDR3 protein: CASRASHAYNEQFF
J gene: TRBJ1-4; V gene: TRBV19; D gene: TRBD1; clone size: once; CDR3 DNA: TGTGCCAGTAGTACCTCCTGGGACAGGGGAGAAAAACTGTTTTTT; CDR3 protein: CASSTSWDRGEKLFF
J gene: TRBJ2-3; V gene: TRBV11-3; D gene: TRBD2; clone size: -; CDR3 DNA: TGTGCCAGCAGCCAAGGGACTAGGGCAGATACGCAGTATTTT; CDR3 protein: CASSQGTRADTQYF
J gene: TRBJ1-2; V gene: TRBV6-6; D gene: -; clone size: -; CDR3 DNA: TGTGCCAGCAGCCAACTGACTGATGCGGTCCATGGCTACACCTTC; CDR3 protein: CASSQLTDAVHGYTF
J gene: TRBJ2-1; V gene: TRBV9; D gene: TRBD2; clone size: once; CDR3 DNA: TGTGCCAGCAGCGTAGGTGGTCGGGATAGCGGGAGGAGTTACAATGAGCAGTTCTTC; CDR3 protein: CASSVGGRDSGRSYNEQFF
J gene: TRBJ1-2; V gene: TRBV9; D gene: -; clone size: -; CDR3 DNA: TGTGCCAGCACCCAGCGGGGGGGTGATAGTGGCTACACCTTC; CDR3 protein: CASTQRGGDSGYTF
J gene: TRBJ2-5; V gene: TRBV7-8; D gene: -; clone size: -; CDR3 DNA: TGTGCCAGCAGCTTAGCGTCGGGGGAAGAGACCCAGTACTTC; CDR3 protein: CASSLASGEETQYF
J gene: TRBJ2-7; V gene: TRBV30; D gene: TRBD2; clone size: -; CDR3 DNA: TGTGCCTTGCGAGGGACTAGCGGGACCTACGAGCAGTACTTC; CDR3 protein: CALRGTSGTYEQYF
J gene: TRBJ1-2; V gene: TRBV27; D gene: TRBD1; clone size: -; CDR3 DNA: TGTGCCAGCAGGCGGGGGACAGGGGAGATCTATGGCTACACCTTC; CDR3 protein: CASRRGTGEIYGYTF
J gene: TRBJ1-2; V gene: TRBV6-6; D gene: -; clone size: -; CDR3 DNA: TGTGCCAGCAGTTACCTACAGCTCTATGACTACACCTTC; CDR3 protein: CASSYLQLYDYTF
J gene: TRBJ1-4; V gene: TRBV5-1; D gene: -; clone size: -; CDR3 DNA: TGCGCCAGCAGCTTGGATCTGGGCTGGCGTGAAAAACTGTTTTTT; CDR3 protein: CASSLDLGWREKLFF
J gene: TRBJ1-5; V gene: TRBV19; D gene: TRBD1; clone size: -; CDR3 DNA: TGTGCCAGTAGTCTGGACCGGGACAGCTATCAGCCCCAGCATTTT; CDR3 protein: CASSLDRDSYQPQHF
J gene: TRBJ1-3; V gene: TRBV27; D gene: TRBD1; clone size: few; CDR3 DNA: TGTGCCAGCGGAATACGACAGGGGGTTAGAAACACCATATATTTT; CDR3 protein: CASGIRQGVRNTIYF
J gene: TRBJ1-1; V gene: TRBV27; D gene: TRBD1; clone size: once; CDR3 DNA: TGTGCCAGCAGTTTTACAGGGGGCACTGAAGCTTTCTTT; CDR3 protein: CASSFTGGTEAFF
J gene: TRBJ2-1; V gene: TRBV6-5; D gene: -; clone size: -; CDR3 DNA: TGTGCCAGCAGGGCGGACACGGACAATGAGCAGTTCTTC; CDR3 protein: CASRADTDNEQFF
J gene: TRBJ2-3; V gene: TRBV10-3; D gene: TRBD1; clone size: -; CDR3 DNA: TGTGCCATCAGAGGACAGGGGGGGGATACGCAGTATTTT; CDR3 protein: CAIRGQGGDTQYF
J gene: TRBJ1-6; V gene: TRBV6-2/TRBV6-3; D gene: TRBD1; clone size: -; CDR3 DNA: TGTGCCAGCAGTTACCGGGACAGGGGAAGTTCACCCCTCCACTTT; CDR3 protein: CASSYRDRGSSPLHF
J gene: TRBJ1-5; V gene: TRBV7-2; D gene: -; clone size: -; CDR3 DNA: TGTGCCAGCAGCTTAGTTGGCAGGGTCAATCAGCCCCAGCATTTT; CDR3 protein: CASSLVGRVNQPQHF
J gene: TRBJ1-2; V gene: TRBV4-3; D gene: -; clone size: -; CDR3 DNA: TGCGCCAGCAGCCAAGGTTATTGGGAAGGGGGCTATGGCTACACCTTC; CDR3 protein: CASSQGYWEGGYGYTF
J gene: TRBJ2-5; V gene: TRBV2; D gene: -; clone size: -; CDR3 DNA: TGTGCCAGCAGAAGAAGTTACTCGGGACTGGAAGAGACCCAGTACTTC; CDR3 protein: CASRRSYSGLEETQYF
J gene: TRBJ2-7; V gene: TRBV6-5; D gene: -; clone size: -; CDR3 DNA: TGTGCCAGCAGTTACTCTGGAGGGAATTCCTACGAGCAGTACTTC; CDR3 protein: CASSYSGGNSYEQYF
J gene: TRBJ1-5; V gene: TRBV20-1; D gene: -; clone size: -; CDR3 DNA: TGCAGTGCTAGTGGCAGGGGTATTCAGCCCCAGCATTTT; CDR3 protein: CSASGRGIQPQHF
J gene: TRBJ2-7; V gene: TRBV24-1; D gene: -; clone size: once; CDR3 DNA: TGTGCCACCAGTGGGTGGACACCCGATTACGAGCAGTACTTC; CDR3 protein: CATSGWTPDYEQYF
J gene: TRBJ2-5; V gene: TRBV3-1/TRBV3-2; D gene: TRBD2; clone size: -; CDR3 DNA: TGTGCCAGCAGCCAACGGACTAGCGGAAACCAAGAGACCCAGTACTTC; CDR3 protein: CASSQRTSGNQETQYF
J gene: TRBJ1-6; V gene: TRBV5-1; D gene: -; clone size: -; CDR3 DNA: TGCGCCAGCAGCTTGGGTGGAGGGAGCTCCTATAATTCACCCCTCCACTTT; CDR3 protein: CASSLGGGSSYNSPLHF
J gene: TRBJ1-5; V gene: TRBV5-6; D gene: -; clone size: -; CDR3 DNA: TGTGCCAGCAGCTCCTTTCGGGGTCAGCCCCAGCATTTT; CDR3 protein: CASSSFRGQPQHF
J gene: TRBJ2-5; V gene: TRBV19; D gene: -; clone size: -; CDR3 DNA: TGTGCCAGTAGCGAACAGGGCCAAGAGACCCAGTACTTC; CDR3 protein: CASSEQGQETQYF
J gene: TRBJ1-1; V gene: TRBV5-1; D gene: TRBD1; clone size: -; CDR3 DNA: TGCGCCAGCAGCTTGGACAGGGGCTCCAACACTGAAGCTTTCTTT; CDR3 protein: CASSLDRGSNTEAFF
J gene: TRBJ1-2; V gene: TRBV20-1; D gene: -; clone size: once; CDR3 DNA: TGCAGTGCTAGTGGGCCCGATAATTACTATGGCTACTCCTTC; CDR3 protein: CSASGPDNYYGYSF
J gene: TRBJ2-1; V gene: TRBV9; D gene: -; clone size: -; CDR3 DNA: TGTGCCAGCAGCGCTGGCCAACCCTCCTACAATGAGCAGTTCTTC; CDR3 protein: CASSAGQPSYNEQFF
J gene: TRBJ2-7; V gene: TRBV11-3; D gene: TRBD1; clone size: -; CDR3 DNA: TGTGCCAGCAGTCGTACAGGGGGCGCGGCCCACGAGCAGTACTTC; CDR3 protein: CASSRTGGAAHEQYF
J gene: TRBJ1-2; V gene: TRBV11-2; D gene: TRBD1; clone size: few; CDR3 DNA: TGTGCCAGCAGCGCCGGGACAGGGAGAGGGTATGGCTACACCTTC; CDR3 protein: CASSAGTGRGYGYTF
J gene: TRBJ2-1; V gene: TRBV5-4; D gene: TRBD2; clone size: -; CDR3 DNA: TGTGCCAGCAGCCCGCCGGGACTAGTTGCAAGTGAGCAGTTCTTC; CDR3 protein: CASSPPGLVASEQFF
J gene: TRBJ1-1; V gene: TRBV3-1/TRBV3-2; D gene: -; clone size: -; CDR3 DNA: TGTGCCAGCAGCCCGTTGCGGGGGAGCACTGAAGCTTTCTTT; CDR3 protein: CASSPLRGSTEAFF
J gene: TRBJ1-2; V gene: TRBV21-1; D gene: -; clone size: -; CDR3 DNA: TGTGCCAGCAGCCTGGAGGACAGGCACCTCAACTATGGCTACACCTTC; CDR3 protein: CASSLEDRHLNYGYTF